This T cell receptor beta chain was sequenced during a study of identical twins. TCRdb independently ran MiXCR on the 5' RACE reads; one entry per CDR3 protein. This sample has about 530,000 distinct CDR3 sequences, with about 16% found just once. These records were also assigned to another study, of yellow fever vaccine responses in identical twins.

Sequencing was performed on CD4+ T cells sorted from blood. This sequence originates from a woman between 18 and 29 years old in good health.

For the CDR3, the DNA is TGTGCCAGCAGTCCGTACCCGGGACAGGGGGCCGGGCAGCCCCAGCATTTT. Translation: CASSPYPGQGAGQPQHF. The rearrangement links TRBV12-3 or TRBV12-4 to TRBJ1-5, with 12 bases matching TRBD1. V shed 5 bases and J 7 bases; nucleotides not matched to a gene: 12. This CDR3 comprises 17 residues.